This T cell receptor beta chain was obtained from a study of T cells after yellow fever vaccination. Whole-study findings and limits: Reappearing after the booster were most of the clones from primary vaccination (roughly 96% CD4, about 87% CD8).

The table lists this clonotype with a few counts. The antigen is unknown. Looked up from germline, CDR1 is SGHTA and CDR2 is FQGNSA. Trimming shortened V by 2 bases and J by 5 bases, and 13 bases separated the two germline ends. The CDR3 totals 14 residues. TCRdb re-analysed the 5' RACE reads in MiXCR, keeping a single row per CDR3 protein. The sample has some 500,000 distinct CDR3 sequences; roughly 12% are singletons. The clonotype was recovered from a man between 25 and 39 years old who received the YFV17D yellow fever vaccine. J is TRBJ2-7 and V is TRBV7-2; a weak D match, TRBD1 (5 bases). The input for sequencing was PBMCs, taken on the day of the yellow fever booster vaccination. The CDR3 DNA sequence: TGTGCCAGCAGCTTACAGGGAATTGAAGACGAGCAGTACTTC. Translation: CASSLQGIEDEQYF.